The sequence of this T cell receptor beta chain was determined in a study of tumor and adjacent non-tumor tissue in lung cancer. Looking at the study overall: Stage I to III disease affected 10 men and roughly 5 women aged 31 to 76. Findings of the study overall: Tumor tissue had significantly higher TCR diversity than normal lung.

The CDR3 covers 16 residues. Per the germline V gene, CDR1 is SGHAT and CDR2 is FQNNGV. Comments on this clonotype: Its antigen is undetermined. At one of its ends the junction is not consistent with the germline gene, which may arise from a read error.

A modified ARM-PCR protocol with three rounds of nested PCR amplified TCRbeta. MiXCR was run by TCRdb on the multiplex PCR reads, yielding one entry per CDR3 protein. The sample yields about 120,000 distinct CDR3 sequences, over 75% seen once. The template was RNA from unsorted bulk tissue. The receptor was derived from a man aged 65 to 85 with non-small cell lung cancer. J is TRBJ2-3 and V is TRBV11-2; D gene unclear. Sample: lung tumor tissue. The CDR3 bases are TGTGCCAGCAGTTTCTCGTTCGGGTATAGCACAGATATGCAGTATTTC. Translated: CASSFSFGYSTDMQYF.